The 23 T cell receptor beta chains below were found in one sample sequenced in a study of a mutant IDH1 vaccine in newly diagnosed glioma. The sample's time point: week 11, during vaccination. Doses consisted of 300 ug of mutant IDH1 20-mer peptide each, paired with topical imiquimod. These TCRs' antigens remain unknown. Profiled with immunoSEQ multiplex PCR; TCRdb holds only in-frame clones, not every one. The data show some 60,000 clones, 80% seen once. The sample in question was PBMCs, obtained from a glioma patient whose treatment included an IDH1 peptide vaccine. These receptor sequences come from a man aged 50 to 60 with glioma.

The chain recombines TRBV28 with TRBJ2-1; D is possibly TRBD1 (5 bases). CDR3 length equals 17 residues. V lost 6 bases and J 2 bases, leaving 20 bases between the germline ends. The V gene's germline CDR1 is MDHEN and CDR2 SYDVKM. This CDR3 is CASSRRLVTATYNEQFF. The CDR3 coding sequence is TGTGCCAGCAGCCGCCGCCTCGTGACAGCTACCTACAATGAGCAGTTCTTC.

This clone showed up just once. V usage is TRBV19 and J usage is TRBJ1-2, with TRBD1 matching 10 bases. The CDR3 extends over 14 amino acids. J lost 3 bases, V lost 4 bases, and 2 bases had no gene match. Germline V gene sequence: CDR1 LNHDA, CDR2 SQIVND (reference sequence). CDR3 DNA sequence: TGTGCCAGTAGTACCGGGACAGGGGACTATGGCTACACCTTC. It specifies CASSTGTGDYGYTF.

The J gene is TRBJ2-3, the V gene TRBV2; 8 nucleotides agree with TRBD1. V lost 6 bases, J lost 0 bases, and 14 bases stayed unmatched. Per germline, CDR1 SNHLY and CDR2 FYNNEI. The CDR3 contains 18 residues. CDR3 sequence reads: CASSWTGSGTTSTDTQYF. CDR3 DNA sequence: TGTGCCAGCAGCTGGACAGGGTCCGGGACGACTAGCACAGATACGCAGTATTTT.

The rearrangement uses TRBV18 and TRBJ1-4; 11 bases are shared with TRBD1. Per the germline V gene, CDR1 is KGHSH and CDR2 is LQKENI. The ends lost 5 bases at V and 3 bases at J; junction bases unmatched: 8. CDR3 size: 17 residues. CDR3 residues: CASSGGQGATANEKLFF. The CDR3 bases are TGTGCCAGCTCAGGCGGACAGGGGGCAACAGCTAATGAAAAACTGTTTTTT.

The rearrangement uses TRBV5-5 and TRBJ1-1, with 8 positions matching TRBD1. Germline CDR1 is SGHKS and CDR2 is YYEKEE (reference sequence). Trimming removed 5 bases from V and 0 bases from J; junction bases left unmatched: 6. The CDR3 extends over 15 amino acids. In DNA, the CDR3 is TGTGCCAGCAGAACGACAGGGGTGGTGAACACTGAAGCTTTCTTT. Residues: CASRTTGVVNTEAFF.

In its sample, this clone was seen once. The V gene is TRBV11-3, the J gene TRBJ1-3; weak D call: TRBD1 (6 bases). Trimming took 5 bases from V and 4 from J, leaving 21 bases between them. Germline CDR1 SGHNT, CDR2 YENEEA. This CDR3 comprises 17 residues. The CDR3 nucleotides are TGTGCCAGCAGCCGGCTTAATTTGGCGGGGGCCGGAAACACCATATATTTT. Translated: CASSRLNLAGAGNTIYF.

Remarks on this clone: The junction differs from germline at one of its ends, possibly a read error. The V and J genes are TRBV7-7 and TRBJ2-3; D is unclear. Germline-derived CDR1 and CDR2 are SSHAT and FNYEAQ (reference sequence). This CDR3 spans 14 amino acids. The CDR3 sequence: CASSFSDSTDTQYF. CDR3 DNA: TGTGCTAGCAGCTTTTCGGACAGCACAGATACGCAGTATTTT. The full variable domain, in which reference TRBV7-7 and TRBJ2-3 provide the parts outside the CDR3, is GAGVSQSPRYKVTKRGQDVTLRCDPISSHATLYWYQQALGQGPEFLTYFNYEAQPDKSGLPSDRFSAERPEGSISTLTIQRTEQRDSAMYRCASSFSDSTDTQYFGPGTRLTVL.

The J gene is TRBJ2-1, the V gene TRBV5-4, with 15 bases that match TRBD2. V gave up 0 bases and J gave up 10 bases; unmatched junction bases: 5. This CDR3 spans 16 amino acids. Germline values: CDR1 SGHNT, CDR2 YYREEE (reference sequence). The CDR3 bases are TGTGCCAGCAGCTTGGGGACTAGCGGGAGGGCCCGGGAGCAGTTCTTC. It translates to CASSLGTSGRAREQFF.

The chain couples TRBV5-1 to TRBJ1-1, with 7 bases fitting TRBD1. This CDR3 is built from 14 residues. CDR1 is SGHRS and CDR2 is YFSETQ in the germline V gene. With V trimmed by 6 bases and J by 0 bases, 5 bases remained unmatched. CDR3 coding DNA: TGCGCCAGCACAGGGGGTTATTTGAACACTGAAGCTTTCTTT. It translates to CASTGGYLNTEAFF.

The chain recombines TRBV10-3 with TRBJ2-3; the match to TRBD2 covers 8 bases. Looked up from germline, CDR1 is ENHRY and CDR2 is SYGVKD. This CDR3 contains 15 residues. With 3 bases clipped from V and 0 bases from J, the junction kept 2 bases outside the gene matches. In DNA, the CDR3 is TGTGCCATCAGTGAACCTAGCGGGAGCACAGATACGCAGTATTTT. Amino acids: CAISEPSGSTDTQYF.

The chain couples TRBV6-1 to TRBJ2-7; maybe TRBD2 (5 bases). Trimming pared 5 bases from V and 5 bases from J, leaving 10 bases between. CDR1 MNHNS and CDR2 SASEGT come from the germline V gene. The CDR3 extends over 12 amino acids. CDR3 bases: TGTGCCAGCAGTCTAAGGGAGAACGAGCAGTACTTC. This translates into CASSLRENEQYF.

The rearrangement links TRBV29-1 to TRBJ2-3; D remains ambiguous. V was cut by 1 base and J by 0 bases, with 14 bases left in between. The germline V gene has CDR1 SQVTM and CDR2 ANQGSEA. CDR3 length: 16 residues. CDR3 in DNA: TGCAGCGTTGAAGGAGCTGTCGACACTAGCACAGATACGCAGTATTTT. Translated: CSVEGAVDTSTDTQYF.

The chain couples TRBV4-2 to TRBJ2-1; TRBD2 aligns across 12 bases. The V segment lost 6 bases and the J segment 8 bases; nucleotides outside the gene matches: 2. This CDR3 spans 13 amino acids. Germline lookup yields CDR1 LGHNA and CDR2 YNFKEQ. The CDR3 loop reads CASRTSGSDEQFF. In nucleotides, the CDR3 is TGTGCCAGCAGGACTAGCGGGAGTGATGAGCAGTTCTTC.

The V and J genes are TRBV5-8 and TRBJ2-7; D gene unclear. The CDR3 runs to 15 residues. Deletions cut 1 base from V and 5 bases from J, with 16 bases between. Germline CDR1 reads SGHTS; CDR2 reads YDEGEE. DNA of the CDR3: TGTGCCAGCAGCTTGTCTGGGTTTGGCCTAGACGAGCAGTACTTC. It codes for CASSLSGFGLDEQYF.

This sequence joins TRBV5-8 and TRBJ1-1; no firm D call. This CDR3 has 14 amino acids. Trimming removed 1 base from V and 4 bases from J, with 11 bases in between. Germline CDR1 SGHTS, CDR2 YDEGEE. CDR3: CASSLSDLLTEAFF. The CDR3 nucleotides read TGTGCCAGCAGCTTGTCAGATCTTCTCACTGAAGCTTTCTTT.

As DNA, the CDR3 is TGTGCCAGCAGCTTGACGGAATATGGCACTGAAGCTTTCTTT. As protein: CASSLTEYGTEAFF. The V gene is TRBV7-2, the J gene TRBJ1-1; D is ambiguous. The CDR3 covers 14 residues. Germline values: CDR1 SGHTA, CDR2 FQGNSA. Trimming stripped 3 bases from V and 4 bases from J, with 12 bases between.

This clone was counted a single time. The gene calls are TRBV2 and TRBJ2-3; D is unresolved. The germline V gene encodes CDR1 SNHLY and CDR2 FYNNEI. V was pared by 8 bases and J by 2 bases, with 8 bases between. The CDR3 is 12 residues long. CDR3 residues: CASGIVTDTQYF. CDR3 coding DNA: TGTGCCAGCGGGATCGTCACAGATACGCAGTATTTT.

The rearrangement uses TRBV28 and TRBJ1-5; the D gene is possibly TRBD1 (5 bases). V lost 8 bases and J lost 0, with 14 bases in between. The CDR3 is 15 amino acids. Germline CDR1 MDHEN, CDR2 SYDVKM. In DNA form, the CDR3 reads TGTGCCAGCTTTGTCGGGACCCATAGCAATCAGCCCCAGCATTTT. Its protein is CASFVGTHSNQPQHF. Supplemented by reference TRBV28 and TRBJ1-5, the full variable domain reads DVKVTQSSRYLVKRTGEKVFLECVQDMDHENMFWYRQDPGLGLRLIYFSYDVKMKEKGDIPEGYSVSREKKERFSLILESASTNQTSMYLCASFVGTHSNQPQHFGDGTRLSIL.

This chain connects TRBV5-4 to TRBJ2-3, with 7 bases aligning to TRBD2. The germline V gene encodes CDR1 SGHNT and CDR2 YYREEE (reference sequence). V lost 4 bases to trimming and J lost 4 bases; unmatched junction nucleotides: 15. This CDR3 has 17 residues. CDR3 coding DNA: TGTGCCAGCAGCCGCAGCGGGGCAGCACCCTATTCAGATACGCAGTATTTT. Its translation: CASSRSGAAPYSDTQYF.

The gene calls are TRBV19 and TRBJ1-5; weak D call: TRBD1 (5 bases). Trimming cost V 8 bases and J 4 bases, with 15 bases left between them. Looked up from germline, CDR1 is LNHDA and CDR2 is SQIVND (reference sequence). The CDR3 has 14 amino acids. CDR3 DNA: TGTGCCAGTGGTACGAGGGACGTAAATCAGCCCCAGCATTTT. Residues: CASGTRDVNQPQHF.

V is TRBV4-1 and J is TRBJ1-5; D gene unclear. The CDR3 has 13 amino acids. The V gene's germline CDR1 is MGHRA and CDR2 YSYEKL. V lost 5 bases to trimming and J lost 5 bases, with 10 bases between them. This CDR3 reads CASSFLEDQPQHF. Here the CDR3 DNA reads TGCGCCAGCAGCTTCCTTGAGGATCAGCCCCAGCATTTT.

The V call is TRBV21-1, the J call TRBJ1-1. TRBV21-1 corresponds to a pseudogene. CDR3 size: 10 residues. The CDR3 DNA reads as TGTGCCTCCGTTTCCACTGAAGCTTTCTTT. Translated: CASVSTEAFF.

The V call is TRBV29-1, the J call TRBJ2-7; D is possibly TRBD2 (6 bases). Germline V gene data show CDR1 as SQVTM and CDR2 as ANQGSEA. Trimming pared 4 bases from V and 7 bases from J, leaving 11 bases between. CDR3 length equals 11 residues. The CDR3 protein is CSVVRGLEQYF. The CDR3 nucleotides read TGCAGCGTTGTGCGGGGACTGGAGCAGTACTTC.